This T cell receptor (beta chain) was recovered during a study of T cell responses to AZD1222 COVID-19 vaccine. The table came from immunoSEQ multiplex PCR; TCRdb's copy has only in-frame clones and leaves some out. This table has 110,000 or so clones, about 90% appearing once. V shed 3 bases and J 8 bases; nucleotides not matched to a gene: 4. Looked up from germline, CDR1 is SGHRS and CDR2 is YFSETQ. This CDR3 is 13 amino acids long. The source of this sequence is an adult in good health. V is TRBV5-1 and J is TRBJ1-2; TRBD1 matches at 10 bases. Sequenced material: peripheral blood, taken on day 0 of AZD1222 vaccination. CDR3 residues: CASSSGQGIGYTF. The CDR3, as DNA: TGCGCCAGCAGCTCGGGACAGGGGATCGGCTACACCTTC.